The source of this TCR beta chain is a study of naive and memory T cell subsets. Both TRBC1 and TRBC2 were covered by a beta constant-region primer of two equimolar oligonucleotides. In TCRdb, the UMI-ligation and nested PCR reads were re-called with MiXCR into one record per CDR3 protein. The profile shows some 100,000 distinct CDR3 sequences, 6% to 7.5% of them singletons. This CDR3 is built from 15 residues. Trimming shortened V by 3 bases and J by 1 base, and 13 bases separated the two germline ends. In germline, CDR1 is DFQATT, CDR2 SNEGSKA (reference sequence). This clonotype came up many times.

This TCR was sampled from a human donor in good health. This chain joins TRBV20-1 and TRBJ1-3, with D tentatively TRBD1 (5 bases). Sequenced: central memory CD4+ T cells from blood. DNA of the CDR3: TGCAGTGCTAGGGGGGGAGTTTGGTCTGGAAACACCATATATTTT. This gives the protein CSARGGVWSGNTIYF.